This T cell receptor beta chain was recovered during a study of OX40 agonist ivuxolimab in advanced cancers. Whole-study context: Partial responses were seen in three patients, one with hepatocellular carcinoma and two with cutaneous melanoma.

Germline assignment: CDR1 SGHTA and CDR2 FQGNSA. The V gene lost 4 bases and the J gene lost 2 bases, with 9 bases spanning the gap. The CDR3 is 13 residues long. This clone was observed a handful of times. The antigen is not known. The data were produced by immunoSEQ multiplex PCR, yet TCRdb's version contains in-frame clones alone and is incomplete. This table holds roughly 70,000 clones, about 91% found once. Findings of the study overall: Expanded peripheral T-cell antigen specificity went undetermined.

Source: CD4+ or CD8+ T cells sorted from blood, taken in a trial of the OX40 agonist ivuxolimab. The chain has TRBV7-2 and TRBJ2-7; D is ambiguous. This clonotype was obtained from an adult with an advanced solid tumor such as melanoma, head and neck, liver or kidney cancer. In nucleotides, the CDR3 is TGTGCCAGCAGCTCCCGTTGGGCCTACGAGCAGTACTTC. Translating it yields CASSSRWAYEQYF.